This T cell receptor (beta chain) comes out of a study of breast tumors, draining lymph nodes, adjacent tissues. TCRdb used MiXCR to reprocess the multiplex PCR reads, holding one entry per CDR3 protein. The profile covers fewer than 85,000 distinct CDR3 sequences, with roughly a fifth appearing a single time and 2% to 3% taken by the ten largest. In germline, CDR1 is SGHNT, CDR2 YYREEE (reference sequence). V lost 0 bases and J 0 bases, leaving 6 bases between the germline ends. The CDR3 is made up of 14 amino acids. Samples came from axillary lymph nodes draining the breast cancer. Study-wide findings and caveats: Tumor TCR diversity was below lymph nodes but above nontumor tissue. Most tumor T cells seemingly derive from lymph node, then expand in tumor. Luminal-like breast cancer showed significantly higher tumor–nontumor repertoire similarity than basal-like.

This clonotype was found many times. Its antigen is unknown. The sequence came from a female donor with breast cancer. Some clones in this sample may be carry-over from other donors' samples. Sequenced: axillary lymph node tissue. V usage is TRBV5-4 and J usage is TRBJ2-5; no reliable D call. Here the CDR3 DNA reads TGTGCCAGCAGCTTGGGCACAGACCAAGAGACCCAGTACTTC. Amino acids: CASSLGTDQETQYF.